This record covers a single T cell receptor beta chain. Its target is unknown. The CDR3 has 16 amino acids. V lost 4 bases to trimming and J lost 7 bases; unmatched junction nucleotides: 10. This specimen belongs to a study of naive and memory T cell subsets. Study-level results: Gini index rose across naive, CM, EM and EMRA in CD4 and CD8. A few larger clonotypes appeared in naive repertoires, especially CD8, possibly memory cells re-expressing CD45RA. Over 95% of naive TCR sequences appeared only once after error correction, unlike memory subsets.

Both TRBC1 and TRBC2 were covered by a beta constant-region primer of two equimolar oligonucleotides. TCRdb fed the UMI-ligation and nested PCR reads into MiXCR, producing one record per CDR3 protein. The sample holds 140,000 to 150,000 distinct CDR3 sequences, about 17% seen once. Specimen: naive CD4+ T cells from blood. This TCR was recovered from a human donor in good health. V gene TRBV12-3 or TRBV12-4 combines with J gene TRBJ1-6, with 7 nucleotides matching TRBD1. CDR3 in amino acids: CASSYIQGYTNSPLHF. Here the CDR3 DNA reads TGTGCCAGCAGTTATATACAGGGGTATACCAATTCACCCCTCCACTTT.